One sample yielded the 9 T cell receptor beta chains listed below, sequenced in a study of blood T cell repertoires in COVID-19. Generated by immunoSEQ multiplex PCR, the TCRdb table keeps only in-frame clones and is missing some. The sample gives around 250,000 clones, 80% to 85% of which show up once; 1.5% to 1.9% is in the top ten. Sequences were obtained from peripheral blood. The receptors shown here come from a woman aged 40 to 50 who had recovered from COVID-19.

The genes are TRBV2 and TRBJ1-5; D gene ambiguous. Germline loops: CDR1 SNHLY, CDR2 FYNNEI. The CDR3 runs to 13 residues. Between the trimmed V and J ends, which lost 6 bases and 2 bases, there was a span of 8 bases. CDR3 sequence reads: CASRGDGNQPQHF. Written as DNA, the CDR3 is TGTGCCAGCAGGGGAGATGGCAATCAGCCCCAGCATTTT.

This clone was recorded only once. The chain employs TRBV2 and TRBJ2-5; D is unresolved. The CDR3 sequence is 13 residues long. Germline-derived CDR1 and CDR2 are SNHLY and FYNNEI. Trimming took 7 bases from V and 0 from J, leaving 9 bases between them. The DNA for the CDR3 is TGTGCCAGCAATTGGCCGAACCAAGAGACCCAGTACTTC. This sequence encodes CASNWPNQETQYF.

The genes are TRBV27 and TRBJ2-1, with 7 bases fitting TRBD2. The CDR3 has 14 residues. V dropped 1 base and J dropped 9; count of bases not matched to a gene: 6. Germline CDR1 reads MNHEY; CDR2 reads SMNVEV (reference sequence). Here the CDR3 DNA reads TGTGCCAGCAGTTTATTGGTGGGGGGGGGTGAGCAGTTCTTC. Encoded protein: CASSLLVGGGEQFF.

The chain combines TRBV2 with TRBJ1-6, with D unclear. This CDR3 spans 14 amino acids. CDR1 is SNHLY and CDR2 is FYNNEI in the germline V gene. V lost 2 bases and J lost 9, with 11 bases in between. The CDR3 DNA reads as TGTGCCAGCAGTGAATACGGGAACCCTTCACCCCTCCACTTT. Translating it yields CASSEYGNPSPLHF.

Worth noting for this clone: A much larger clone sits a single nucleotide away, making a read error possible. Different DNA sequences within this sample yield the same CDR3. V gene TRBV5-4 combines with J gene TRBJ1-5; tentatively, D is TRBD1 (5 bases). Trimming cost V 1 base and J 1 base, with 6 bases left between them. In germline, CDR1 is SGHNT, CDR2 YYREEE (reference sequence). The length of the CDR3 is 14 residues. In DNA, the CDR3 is TGTGCCAGCAGCTTGCAGGGAAGCAATCAGCCCCAGCATTTT. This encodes CASSLQGSNQPQHF.

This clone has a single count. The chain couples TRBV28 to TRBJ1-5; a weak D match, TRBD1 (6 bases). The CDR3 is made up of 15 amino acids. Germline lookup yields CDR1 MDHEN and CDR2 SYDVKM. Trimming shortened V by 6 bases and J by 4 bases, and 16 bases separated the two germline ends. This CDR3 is CASRPHDRSNQPQHF. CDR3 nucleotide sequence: TGTGCCAGCAGACCCCATGACAGGTCAAATCAGCCCCAGCATTTT.

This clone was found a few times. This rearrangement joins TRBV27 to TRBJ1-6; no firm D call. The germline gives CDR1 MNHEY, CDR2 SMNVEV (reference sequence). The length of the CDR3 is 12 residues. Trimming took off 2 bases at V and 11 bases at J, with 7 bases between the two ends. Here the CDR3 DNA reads TGTGCCAGCAGTTTAATCGGGGCACCCCTCCACTTT. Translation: CASSLIGAPLHF.

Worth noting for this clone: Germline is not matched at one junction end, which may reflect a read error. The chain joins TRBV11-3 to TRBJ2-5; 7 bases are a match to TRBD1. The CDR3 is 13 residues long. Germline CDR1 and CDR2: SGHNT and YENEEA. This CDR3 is CASSLDRVRGQYF. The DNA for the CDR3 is TGTGCCAGCAGCCTAGACAGGGTTCGTGGCCAGTACTTC.

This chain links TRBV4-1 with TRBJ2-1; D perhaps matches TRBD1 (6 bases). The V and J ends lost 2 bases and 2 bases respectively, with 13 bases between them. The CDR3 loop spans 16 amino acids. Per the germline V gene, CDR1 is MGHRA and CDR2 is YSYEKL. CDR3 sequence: CASSQPTRGTYNEQFF. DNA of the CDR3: TGCGCCAGCAGCCAACCCACCAGGGGCACCTACAATGAGCAGTTCTTC.